This T cell receptor beta chain was sequenced in a study of response to subunit inactivated influenza vaccine. Using its own MiXCR run on the RT-PCR reads, TCRdb lists one record per CDR3 protein. The sample lists around 540,000 distinct CDR3 sequences; 10% to 15% were seen once. Study results and limitations: Authors suggested each seasonal flu vaccination may recruit only limited numbers of new T cells.

CDR3 length: 15 residues. The germline gives CDR1 DFQATT, CDR2 SNEGSKA (reference sequence). Trimming cost V 8 bases and J 5 bases; bases outside gene matches: 17. This clonotype was observed at least ten times. Its antigen remains unidentified. V is TRBV20-1 and J is TRBJ2-7, with 8 bases that match TRBD2. The specimen comprised PBMCs from blood, sampled on the day of vaccination. This TCR was recovered from a man between 45 and 60 years old who received an inactivated influenza vaccine. The CDR3 region has the DNA TGCAGTACACAAATCCTTCGGGGGGGCAGGGACGAGCAGTACTTC. This gives the protein CSTQILRGGRDEQYF.